Below are 21 T cell receptor beta chains sequenced from a single sample in a study of CD8+ T cells in alopecia areata. RNA, once extracted, was reverse transcribed into cDNA for use as the sequencing template. Profiled with immunoSEQ multiplex PCR; TCRdb holds only in-frame clones, not every one. Among 150,000 to 200,000 clones listed, 60% were seen once. Regarding treatment: oral pan-JAK inhibitor, 5-10 mg twice daily. This sample comprised CD4+ T cells sorted from blood, obtained at week 24, from a patient treated with tofacitinib. The origin of the receptors is a human donor with alopecia areata.

This clone was observed a handful of times. This chain joins TRBV10-2 and TRBJ2-2, with TRBD1 as a possible D gene (6 bases). This CDR3 has 17 residues. V was shortened by 6 bases and J by 2 bases, with 19 bases between the two germline ends. Looked up from germline, CDR1 is WSHSY and CDR2 is SAAADI. CDR3 in amino acids: CASRAMGAGINTGELFF. CDR3 in DNA: TGCGCCAGCAGGGCAATGGGGGCAGGGATTAACACCGGGGAGCTGTTTTTT.

The V and J genes are TRBV4-3 and TRBJ1-1, with 9 positions matching TRBD1. The CDR3 totals 15 residues. Germline V CDR1 and CDR2: LGHNA, YSLEER. Losses at the gene ends were 1 base for V and 6 bases for J; bases not matched to a gene: 6. The CDR3 DNA reads as TGCGCCAGCAGCCAAGGCCCGGACAGGGGAGCTGAAGCTTTCTTT. This sequence encodes CASSQGPDRGAEAFF.

V and J are TRBV6-1 and TRBJ2-5; D unresolved. The CDR3 is 10 amino acids. Trimming took 1 base from V and 6 from J, leaving 0 bases between them. Germline V gene sequence: CDR1 MNHNS, CDR2 SASEGT. The CDR3 region is CASSEETQYF. CDR3 nucleotide sequence: TGTGCCAGCAGTGAAGAGACCCAGTACTTC.

This chain joins TRBV4-3 and TRBJ2-7; TRBD1 matches 9 bases. Germline loops: CDR1 LGHNA, CDR2 YSLEER. Trimming took 3 bases from V and 3 from J; bases not matched to a gene: 3. The CDR3 consists of 14 residues. CDR3 DNA sequence: TGCGCCAGCAGCCATAGGACAGGGGACTACGAGCAGTACTTC. Its protein product is CASSHRTGDYEQYF.

The rearrangement joins TRBV30 to TRBJ2-1; tentative D call: TRBD2 (7 bases). In germline, CDR1 is GTSNPN, CDR2 SVGIG (reference sequence). Trimming took off 3 bases at V and 6 bases at J, with 21 bases between the two ends. The CDR3 extends over 16 amino acids. The DNA for the CDR3 is TGTGCCTGGAGGGCCCTCGGAGGGGGGGCCGGCAATGAGCAGTTCTTC. Translated, it gives CAWRALGGGAGNEQFF.

This clone was seen more than once but under ten times. V usage is TRBV29-1 and J usage is TRBJ2-2; TRBD2 matches at 7 bases. After removal of 8 bases from V and 2 bases from J, the junction contained 5 bases not matched to a gene. Germline CDR1 reads SQVTM; CDR2 reads ANQGSEA. The CDR3 contains 13 residues. The DNA for the CDR3 is TGCAGCTCGGGGGGTGGCAACACCGGGGAGCTGTTTTTT. Translated, it gives CSSGGGNTGELFF.

The DNA for the CDR3 is TGCGCCAGCAGCTCGCCGGGATTCTACGAGCAGTACTTC. Its protein product is CASSSPGFYEQYF. The rearrangement joins TRBV5-1 to TRBJ2-7; D may be TRBD2 (5 bases). This CDR3 has 13 amino acids. V was shortened by 3 bases and J by 3 bases, with 10 bases between the two germline ends. Germline V gene data show CDR1 as SGHRS and CDR2 as YFSETQ. Complete variable domain (other parts from reference TRBV5-1 and TRBJ2-7): KAGVTQTPRYLIKTRGQQVTLSCSPISGHRSVSWYQQTPGQGLQFLFEYFSETQRNKGNFPGRFSGRQFSNSRSEMNVSTLELGDSALYLCASSSPGFYEQYFGPGTRLTVT.

The chain employs TRBV29-1 and TRBJ2-2; TRBD1 or TRBD2 may be the D gene (5 bases each). The germline V gene encodes CDR1 SQVTM and CDR2 ANQGSEA. This CDR3 is built from 16 residues. Trimming left V 7 bases short and J 0 bases short, with 18 bases between. CDR3 sequence (DNA): TGCAGCGCCGTGGGCATTCGGGGCCCGAACACCGGGGAGCTGTTTTTT. Protein: CSAVGIRGPNTGELFF.

The chain has TRBV5-6 and TRBJ1-6; 11 bases align to TRBD1. The CDR3 contains 15 residues. CDR1 and CDR2 (germline): SGHDT, YYEEEE. Unmatched junction bases numbered 4, after V lost 4 bases and J lost 7 bases. CDR3: CASSRTGGRNSPLHF. CDR3 in DNA: TGTGCCAGCAGCAGGACAGGGGGCCGAAATTCACCCCTCCACTTT.

The chain has TRBV7-9 and TRBJ1-5; 9 nucleotides match TRBD1. CDR1 is SEHNR, CDR2 FQNEAQ, per germline (reference sequence). CDR3 length equals 18 residues. V lost 2 bases, J lost 2 bases, and 10 bases stayed unmatched. Here the CDR3 reads CASSLPLQGAVGNQPQHF. Written as DNA, the CDR3 is TGTGCCAGCAGCTTACCCCTACAGGGGGCTGTTGGCAATCAGCCCCAGCATTTT.

The chain joins TRBV23-1 to TRBJ1-4, with 7 bases matching TRBD1. TRBV23-1 is labeled an ORF, and its function is uncertain. The V segment lost 6 bases and the J segment 6 bases; nucleotides outside the gene matches: 13. CDR3 size: 16 residues. Here the CDR3 DNA reads TGCGCCAGCAGCCAACCGTTCGGACAGGCCCATGAAAAACTGTTTTTT. It translates to CASSQPFGQAHEKLFF.

This clone was seen once. This rearrangement joins TRBV30 to TRBJ1-6, with D possibly matching TRBD1 (6 bases). The CDR3 consists of 12 residues. The germline V gene encodes CDR1 GTSNPN and CDR2 SVGIG (reference sequence). V lost 7 bases and J lost 9, with 13 bases in between. CDR3: CASGGGGSPLHF. CDR3 coding DNA: TGTGCCTCGGGCGGAGGGGGTTCACCCCTCCACTTT.

The chain links TRBV15 to TRBJ2-7; TRBD1 might be the D (5 bases). Trimming shortened V by 0 bases and J by 5 bases, and 8 bases separated the two germline ends. Germline V gene lookup returns CDR1 LNHNV and CDR2 YYDKDF (reference sequence). There are 13 residues in the CDR3. CDR3 nucleotides: TGTGCCACCAGCAGAGACAGGGCCCACGAGCAGTACTTC. Translated: CATSRDRAHEQYF.

This chain links TRBV7-9 with TRBJ2-1; 11 nucleotides line up with TRBD1. Germline trimming cut 4 bases from V and 9 bases from J; bases unmatched to any gene: 14. This CDR3 is built from 17 residues. Germline V lookup: CDR1 SEHNR, CDR2 FQNEAQ (reference sequence). Here the CDR3 DNA reads TGTGCCAGCAGCTCAGGCGGGACAGGGGGTAACCCGACTGAGCAGTTCTTC. As protein: CASSSGGTGGNPTEQFF.

This clone was observed a handful of times. The rearrangement joins TRBV7-2 to TRBJ1-6; D perhaps matches TRBD1 (5 bases). CDR1 is SGHTA and CDR2 is FQGNSA in the germline V gene. The CDR3 loop spans 16 amino acids. Trimming took off 1 base at V and 8 bases at J, with 15 bases between the two ends. CDR3 residues: CASSLDAGIRDSPLHF. The CDR3 coding sequence is TGTGCCAGCAGCTTAGATGCAGGGATCAGGGATTCACCCCTCCACTTT.

V and J are TRBV5-1 and TRBJ2-6; D is uncertain. This CDR3 spans 15 amino acids. Germline V gene sequence: CDR1 SGHRS, CDR2 YFSETQ. Trimming left V 4 bases short and J 0 bases short, with 8 bases between. The CDR3 loop reads CASSLSRSGANVLTF. The CDR3 DNA is TGCGCCAGCAGCCTAAGTCGCTCTGGGGCCAACGTCCTGACTTTC.

A remark on this clone: A read error may account for a junction end that differs from germline. The rearrangement uses TRBV11-2 and TRBJ1-5; no reliable D call. CDR1 and CDR2 from the germline V gene are SGHAT and FQNNGV. The CDR3 loop spans 13 amino acids. The CDR3 reads CASSSQSNQSQHF. The DNA of the CDR3 is TGTGCCAGCAGCTCCCAGTCGAATCAGTCCCAGCATTTT.

By share, this clone counts as medium-sized (0.01 to 0.1%). This chain joins TRBV5-1 and TRBJ1-4; a possible D gene is TRBD1 (5 bases). Germline CDR1 and CDR2: SGHRS and YFSETQ. The CDR3 sequence is 15 residues long. V was shortened by 0 bases and J by 8 bases, with 14 bases between the two germline ends. Here the CDR3 reads CASSLVLSDKEKLFF. In nucleotides, the CDR3 is TGCGCCAGCAGCTTGGTTTTGTCGGACAAGGAAAAACTGTTTTTT.

This sequence joins TRBV4-3 and TRBJ2-3; 11 bases agree with TRBD2. The junction had 6 bases not matched to a gene; V was cut back by 5 bases and J by 2 bases. Per germline, CDR1 LGHNA and CDR2 YSLEER. The CDR3 extends over 16 amino acids. CDR3 nucleotides: TGCGCCAGCAGCGACAGACTAGCGGGGATCACAGATACGCAGTATTTT. Amino acid sequence: CASSDRLAGITDTQYF.

This clone is categorized as medium-sized. Other DNA sequences in this specimen translate into the identical CDR3. The V call is TRBV5-1, the J call TRBJ2-3, with 9 bases aligning to TRBD2. The CDR3 consists of 15 residues. Germline CDR1 is SGHRS and CDR2 is YFSETQ. J lost 3 bases, V lost 0 bases, and 2 bases had no gene match. The CDR3 DNA sequence: TGCGCCAGCAGCTTGGGCGGACTAGCGACAGATACGCAGTATTTT. It is translated as CASSLGGLATDTQYF.

V is TRBV2 and J is TRBJ1-1; tentative D call: TRBD1 (5 bases). V lost 3 bases, J lost 5 bases, and 13 bases lay in between. This CDR3 comprises 14 residues. Germline loops: CDR1 SNHLY, CDR2 FYNNEI. In DNA form, the CDR3 reads TGTGCCAGCAGTGAGGGACCCCTGGGGACTGAAGCTTTCTTT. Translating it yields CASSEGPLGTEAFF.